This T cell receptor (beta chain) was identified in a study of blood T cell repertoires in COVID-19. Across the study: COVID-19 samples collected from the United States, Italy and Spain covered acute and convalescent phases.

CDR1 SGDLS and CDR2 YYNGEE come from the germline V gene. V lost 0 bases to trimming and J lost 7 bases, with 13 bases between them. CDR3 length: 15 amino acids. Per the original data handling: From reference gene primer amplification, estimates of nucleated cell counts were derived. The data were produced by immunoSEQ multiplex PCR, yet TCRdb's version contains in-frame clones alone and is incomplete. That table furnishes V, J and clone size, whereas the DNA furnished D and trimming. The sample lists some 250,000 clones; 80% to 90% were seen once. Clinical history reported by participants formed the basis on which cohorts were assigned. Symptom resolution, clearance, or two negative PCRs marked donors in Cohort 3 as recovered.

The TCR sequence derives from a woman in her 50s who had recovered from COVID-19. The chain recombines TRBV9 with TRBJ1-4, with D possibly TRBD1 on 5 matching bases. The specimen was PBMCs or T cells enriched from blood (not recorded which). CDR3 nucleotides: TGTGCCAGCAGCGTAGGCTGGGGGGTGGGTGAAAAACTGTTTTTT. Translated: CASSVGWGVGEKLFF.